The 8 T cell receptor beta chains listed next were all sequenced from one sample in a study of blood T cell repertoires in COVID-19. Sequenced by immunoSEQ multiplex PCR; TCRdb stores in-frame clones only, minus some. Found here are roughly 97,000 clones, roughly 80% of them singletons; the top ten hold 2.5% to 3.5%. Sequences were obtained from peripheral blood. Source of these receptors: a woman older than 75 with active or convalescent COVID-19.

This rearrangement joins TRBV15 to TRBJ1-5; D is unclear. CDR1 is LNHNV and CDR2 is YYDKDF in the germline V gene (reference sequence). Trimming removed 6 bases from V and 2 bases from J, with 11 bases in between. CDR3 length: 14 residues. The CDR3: CATRRREGNQPQHF. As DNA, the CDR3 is TGTGCCACCAGGAGGCGAGAGGGCAATCAGCCCCAGCATTTT.

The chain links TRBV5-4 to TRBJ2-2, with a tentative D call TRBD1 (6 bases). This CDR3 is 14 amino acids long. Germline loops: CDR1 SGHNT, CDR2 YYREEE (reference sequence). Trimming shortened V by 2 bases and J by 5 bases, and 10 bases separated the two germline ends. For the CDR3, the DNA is TGTGCCAGCAGCTTTGCCCAGGGGACCGGGGAGCTGTTTTTT. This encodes CASSFAQGTGELFF.

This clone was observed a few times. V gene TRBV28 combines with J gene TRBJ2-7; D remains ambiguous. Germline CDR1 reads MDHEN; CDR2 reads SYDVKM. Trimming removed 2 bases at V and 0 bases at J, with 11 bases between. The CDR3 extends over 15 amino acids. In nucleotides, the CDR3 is TGTGCCAGCAGTTTAATGCGGTTAAGCTCCTACGAGCAGTACTTC. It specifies CASSLMRLSSYEQYF.

This chain's CDR3 is CASSLQTGGGGYTF. The CDR3 DNA reads as TGTGCCAGCAGTTTGCAAACAGGGGGCGGCGGCTACACCTTC. The chain joins TRBV27 to TRBJ1-2, with TRBD1 identical over 9 bases. Germline CDR1 reads MNHEY; CDR2 reads SMNVEV (reference sequence). J lost 8 bases, V lost 3 bases, and 7 bases had no gene match. This CDR3 is built from 14 residues.

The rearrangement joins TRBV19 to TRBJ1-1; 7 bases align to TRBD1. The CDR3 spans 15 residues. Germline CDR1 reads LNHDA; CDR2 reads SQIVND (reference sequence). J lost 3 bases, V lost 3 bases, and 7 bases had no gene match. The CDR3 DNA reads TGTGCCAGTAGTATTATAGGCACAGGGGACACTGAAGCTTTCTTT. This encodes CASSIIGTGDTEAFF. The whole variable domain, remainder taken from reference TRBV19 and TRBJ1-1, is DGGITQSPKYLFRKEGQNVTLSCEQNLNHDAMYWYRQDPGQGLRLIYYSQIVNDFQKGDIAEGYSVSREKKESFPLTVTSAQKNPTAFYLCASSIIGTGDTEAFFGQGTRLTVV.

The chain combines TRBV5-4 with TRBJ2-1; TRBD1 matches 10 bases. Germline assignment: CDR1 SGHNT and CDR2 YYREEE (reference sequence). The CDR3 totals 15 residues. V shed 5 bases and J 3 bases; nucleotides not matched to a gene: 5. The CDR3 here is CASRQTGGSYNEQFF. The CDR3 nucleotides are TGTGCCAGCAGACAGACAGGGGGCAGCTACAATGAGCAGTTCTTC.

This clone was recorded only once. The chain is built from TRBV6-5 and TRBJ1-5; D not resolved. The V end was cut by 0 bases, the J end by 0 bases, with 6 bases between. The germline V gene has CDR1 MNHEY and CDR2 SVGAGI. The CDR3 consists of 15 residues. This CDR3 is CASSYSAVSNQPQHF. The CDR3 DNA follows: TGTGCCAGCAGTTACTCGGCAGTTAGCAATCAGCCCCAGCATTTT.

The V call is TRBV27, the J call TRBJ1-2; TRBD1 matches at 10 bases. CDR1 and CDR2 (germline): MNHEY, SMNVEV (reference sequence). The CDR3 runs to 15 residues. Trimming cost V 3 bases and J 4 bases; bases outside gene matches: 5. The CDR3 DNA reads TGTGCCAGCAGTTTCTCGACAGGGGGCGCCTATGGCTACACCTTC. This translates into CASSFSTGGAYGYTF.